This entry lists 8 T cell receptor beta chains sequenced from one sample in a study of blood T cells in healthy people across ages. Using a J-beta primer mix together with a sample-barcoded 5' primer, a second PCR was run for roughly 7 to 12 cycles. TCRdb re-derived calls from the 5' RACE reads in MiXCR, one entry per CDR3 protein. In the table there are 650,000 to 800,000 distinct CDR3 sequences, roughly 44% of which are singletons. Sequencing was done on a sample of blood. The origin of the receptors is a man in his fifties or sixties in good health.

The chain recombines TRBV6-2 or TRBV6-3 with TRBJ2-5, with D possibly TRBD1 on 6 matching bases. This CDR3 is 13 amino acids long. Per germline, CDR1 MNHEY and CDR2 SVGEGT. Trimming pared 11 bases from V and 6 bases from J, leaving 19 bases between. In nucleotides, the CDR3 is TGTGCCGGTAGGACAGCCGCCCAGCAGACCCAGTACTTC. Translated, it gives CAGRTAAQQTQYF.

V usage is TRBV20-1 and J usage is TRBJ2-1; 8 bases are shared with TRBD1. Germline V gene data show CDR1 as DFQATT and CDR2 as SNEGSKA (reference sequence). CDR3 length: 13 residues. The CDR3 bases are TGCAGCGAACTCAGGGGGCTCGGCAATGAGCAGTTCTTC. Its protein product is CSELRGLGNEQFF.

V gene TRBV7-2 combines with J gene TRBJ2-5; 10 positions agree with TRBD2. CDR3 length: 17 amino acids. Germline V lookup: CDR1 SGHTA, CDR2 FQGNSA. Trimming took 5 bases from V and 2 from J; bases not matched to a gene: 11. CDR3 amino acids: CASSPSRAGGVQETQYF. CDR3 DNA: TGTGCCAGCAGCCCTAGTAGAGCGGGGGGGGTACAAGAGACCCAGTACTTC.

The CDR3 DNA reads as TGCAGTGCCCGGGACAGGGGTTACAATGAGCAGTTCTTC. It translates to CSARDRGYNEQFF. The J gene is TRBJ2-1, the V gene TRBV20-1, with 10 positions matching TRBD1. Germline values: CDR1 DFQATT, CDR2 SNEGSKA (reference sequence). The CDR3 extends over 13 amino acids. V was pared by 6 bases and J by 4 bases, with 3 bases of the junction left unmatched.

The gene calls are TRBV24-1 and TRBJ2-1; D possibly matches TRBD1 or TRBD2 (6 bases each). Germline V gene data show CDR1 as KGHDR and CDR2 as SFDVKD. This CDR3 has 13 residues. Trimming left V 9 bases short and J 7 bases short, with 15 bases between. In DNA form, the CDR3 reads TGTGCCACCGGGGGGCCCGTATATAATGAGCAGTTCTTC. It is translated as CATGGPVYNEQFF.

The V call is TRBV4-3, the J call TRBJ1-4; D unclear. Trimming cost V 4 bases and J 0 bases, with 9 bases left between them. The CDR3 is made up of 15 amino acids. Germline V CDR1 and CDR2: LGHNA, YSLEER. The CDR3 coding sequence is TGCGCCAGCAGCCCTCAGACGGCAACTAATGAAAAACTGTTTTTT. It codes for CASSPQTATNEKLFF.

The CDR3 here is CASSLSQGLVETRYF. The DNA of the CDR3 is TGCGCCAGCAGCTTGTCGCAGGGCCTCGTGGAGACCCGGTACTTC. The chain links TRBV5-1 to TRBJ2-7, with a possible D match to TRBD1 (5 bases). The germline V gene has CDR1 SGHRS and CDR2 YFSETQ. The CDR3 contains 15 residues. Trimming took 1 base from V and 12 from J, leaving 23 bases between them.

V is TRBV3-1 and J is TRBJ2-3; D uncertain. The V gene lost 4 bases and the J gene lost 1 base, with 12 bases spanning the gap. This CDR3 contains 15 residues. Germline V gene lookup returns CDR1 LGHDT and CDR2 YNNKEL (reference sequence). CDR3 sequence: CASSPASGGTDTQYF. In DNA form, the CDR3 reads TGTGCCAGCAGCCCCGCGAGTGGCGGCACAGATACGCAGTATTTT.